The rows below give T cell receptor beta chains drawn from one sample of a study of blood T cell repertoires in COVID-19. The protocol was immunoSEQ multiplex PCR, while the TCRdb copy is restricted to in-frame clones and leaves out a portion. This table holds around 300,000 clones, just under 90% found once. Source material: PBMCs or T cells enriched from blood (not recorded which). The receptor set was obtained from a woman aged 25 to 45 who had recovered from COVID-19. Both conserved end residues are part of each CDR3. Each record gives: CDR3 protein, CDR3 DNA, J gene, V gene, D gene, clone size. A D gene is named only where the DNA matches it firmly. Some rows mark clone size as missing; the rest say once, few, many or name a class of expanded clone.

CDR3aa: CASSPSGTGGFRPHQPQHF
CDR3nt: TGTGCCAGTAGCCCATCCGGGACAGGGGGCTTTAGGCCTCATCAGCCCCAGCATTTT
j_gene: TRBJ1-5
v_gene: TRBV19
d_gene: TRBD1
abundance: -

CDR3aa: CASSQSGTSGSGDEQFF
CDR3nt: TGCGCCAGCAGCCAATCAGGAACTAGCGGGAGTGGGGATGAGCAGTTCTTC
j_gene: TRBJ2-1
v_gene: TRBV4-1
d_gene: TRBD2
abundance: -

CDR3aa: CASSPVGGGLYEQYF
CDR3nt: TGTGCCAGCAGCCCGGTGGGAGGGGGGTTATACGAGCAGTACTTC
j_gene: TRBJ2-7
v_gene: TRBV7-8
d_gene: -
abundance: -

CDR3aa: CASGLVYGSKLSYEQYF
CDR3nt: TGTGCTAGTGGTTTGGTCTACGGGAGTAAACTCTCCTACGAGCAGTACTTC
j_gene: TRBJ2-7
v_gene: TRBV12-5
d_gene: -
abundance: -

CDR3aa: CSVEMEDRDGLEQYF
CDR3nt: TGCAGCGTTGAAATGGAGGACAGGGACGGACTCGAGCAGTACTTC
j_gene: TRBJ2-7
v_gene: TRBV29-1
d_gene: TRBD1
abundance: -

CDR3aa: CASSSIKGQGAYGYTF
CDR3nt: TGTGCCAGTAGTTCAATCAAAGGACAGGGAGCATATGGCTACACCTTC
j_gene: TRBJ1-2
v_gene: TRBV19
d_gene: TRBD1
abundance: -

CDR3aa: CASSTGTSAYEQYF
CDR3nt: TGCGCCAGCAGCACTGGGACTAGCGCCTACGAGCAGTACTTC
j_gene: TRBJ2-7
v_gene: TRBV5-1
d_gene: TRBD2
abundance: once

CDR3aa: CASVALNRETQYF
CDR3nt: TGTGCCAGCGTCGCCCTGAACAGGGAGACCCAGTACTTC
j_gene: TRBJ2-5
v_gene: TRBV2
d_gene: -
abundance: -

CDR3aa: CASAVGGRATDTQYF
CDR3nt: TGTGCCAGCGCTGTGGGGGGGAGGGCCACAGATACGCAGTATTTT
j_gene: TRBJ2-3
v_gene: TRBV6-5
d_gene: TRBD2
abundance: -

CDR3aa: CASSTPGQGNNEQFF
CDR3nt: TGTGCCAGTAGTACACCGGGACAGGGCAACAATGAGCAGTTCTTC
j_gene: TRBJ2-1
v_gene: TRBV19
d_gene: TRBD1
abundance: -

CDR3aa: CASSQDPRKRGNTEAFF
CDR3nt: TGCGCCAGCAGCCAAGATCCAAGGAAGCGGGGAAACACTGAAGCTTTCTTT
j_gene: TRBJ1-1
v_gene: TRBV4-1
d_gene: -
abundance: -

CDR3aa: CASSLYGSYGYTF
CDR3nt: TGTGCCAGCAGCTTGTATGGCAGTTATGGCTACACCTTC
j_gene: TRBJ1-2
v_gene: TRBV7-2
d_gene: -
abundance: -

CDR3aa: CASSTFTGASYGYTF
CDR3nt: TGTGCCAGCAGTACATTCACAGGGGCCTCCTATGGCTACACCTTC
j_gene: TRBJ1-2
v_gene: TRBV27
d_gene: TRBD1
abundance: once

CDR3aa: CSASSPSGAYNEQFF
CDR3nt: TGCAGTGCTAGTTCCCCTAGCGGGGCCTACAATGAGCAGTTCTTC
j_gene: TRBJ2-1
v_gene: TRBV20-1
d_gene: TRBD2
abundance: -

CDR3aa: CASLPVGLAGHEQYF
CDR3nt: TGTGCCAGCCTCCCGGTCGGACTAGCGGGACACGAGCAGTACTTC
j_gene: TRBJ2-7
v_gene: TRBV2
d_gene: TRBD2
abundance: -

CDR3aa: CASSRGSLYEQYF
CDR3nt: TGTGCCAGCAGCAGGGGGAGCCTGTACGAGCAGTACTTC
j_gene: TRBJ2-7
v_gene: TRBV11-3
d_gene: -
abundance: -

CDR3aa: CASTDLQGAVGNTIYF
CDR3nt: TGTGCCAGCACCGATCTTCAGGGGGCTGTGGGAAACACCATATATTTT
j_gene: TRBJ1-3
v_gene: TRBV2
d_gene: TRBD1
abundance: -

CDR3aa: CASAQSPPGTDRPYGYTF
CDR3nt: TGTGCCAGCGCCCAGAGTCCGCCCGGGACAGACCGACCTTATGGCTACACCTTC
j_gene: TRBJ1-2
v_gene: TRBV27
d_gene: TRBD1
abundance: -

CDR3aa: CASRGGSSYEQYF
CDR3nt: TGTGCCAGCAGGGGCGGGAGCTCCTACGAGCAGTACTTC
j_gene: TRBJ2-7
v_gene: TRBV28
d_gene: TRBD2
abundance: once